What follows are 21 T cell receptor beta chains derived from one specimen sequenced in a study of T-cell reconstitution after alpha-beta-depleted transplantation in children. Preparation of the TCRbeta library was carried out with unique molecular identifiers. Using its own MiXCR run on the PCR reads, TCRdb lists one record per CDR3 protein. Of roughly 120,000 distinct CDR3 sequences listed, 10% were seen once; the top ten hold about 8.8%. Material: PBMCs from the stem cell graft donor, obtained from the stem cell graft. All receptors come from a human donor who donated a stem cell graft to a child with acute lymphoblastic leukemia.

There are many counts of this clonotype. This chain connects TRBV2 to TRBJ2-6; D perhaps matches TRBD1 (7 bases). Germline assignment: CDR1 SNHLY and CDR2 FYNNEI. The V gene lost 6 bases and the J gene lost 2 bases, with 17 bases spanning the gap. The CDR3 is made up of 17 amino acids. The CDR3 region is CASRTTGTRAGANVLTF. The DNA of the CDR3 is TGTGCCAGCAGGACGACAGGGACTCGGGCTGGGGCCAACGTCCTGACTTTC.

This clonotype was counted a few times. The CDR3 bases are TGTGCCAGCAGCTTAAGGTGGGGGGCCGATCAGCCCCAGCATTTT. Amino acid sequence: CASSLRWGADQPQHF. The V gene is TRBV7-2, the J gene TRBJ1-5; TRBD1 is a possible D gene (6 bases). V was pared by 2 bases and J by 5 bases, with 13 bases between. The CDR3 runs to 15 residues. Germline loops: CDR1 SGHTA, CDR2 FQGNSA. The full variable domain, rest sourced from reference TRBV7-2 and TRBJ1-5, is GAGVSQSPSNKVTEKGKDVELRCDPISGHTALYWYRQSLGQGLEFLIYFQGNSAPDKSGLPSDRFSAERTGGSVSTLTIQRTQQEDSAVYLCASSLRWGADQPQHFGDGTRLSIL.

This clonotype was detected many times. The rearrangement links TRBV7-9 to TRBJ2-7; D assignment may be TRBD1 or TRBD2 (5 bases each). The CDR3 consists of 17 residues. Trimming took off 1 base at V and 6 bases at J, with 22 bases between the two ends. In germline, CDR1 is SEHNR, CDR2 FQNEAQ (reference sequence). The CDR3 is CASSLGIRRLDTGEQYF. The CDR3 nucleotides are TGTGCCAGCAGCTTAGGGATCAGGAGGCTAGATACAGGCGAGCAGTACTTC. Complete variable domain (other parts from reference TRBV7-9 and TRBJ2-7): DTGVSQNPRHKITKRGQNVTFRCDPISEHNRLYWYRQTLGQGPEFLTYFQNEAQLEKSRLLSDRFSAERPKGSFSTLEIQRTEQGDSAMYLCASSLGIRRLDTGEQYFGPGTRLTVT.

Regarding this clonotype: It may be a read error: a sequence one base away is much more abundant. The chain employs TRBV5-1 and TRBJ2-2, with 11 bases that match TRBD2. The CDR3 sequence is 17 residues long. The germline gives CDR1 SGHRS, CDR2 YFSETQ. DNA for the CDR3: TGCTCCAGCAGCTTTGGGACTAGCGGCCCTTACACCGGGGAGCTGTTTTTT. It is translated as CSSSFGTSGPYTGELFF.

This clonotype came up many times. The CDR3 is CASSATGTGIYEQYF. Written as DNA, the CDR3 is TGTGCCAGCAGTGCGACCGGGACAGGGATCTACGAGCAGTACTTC. The rearrangement links TRBV27 to TRBJ2-7; 9 bases line up with TRBD1. CDR1 and CDR2 from the germline V gene are MNHEY and SMNVEV (reference sequence). V dropped 5 bases and J dropped 3; count of bases not matched to a gene: 8. The CDR3 is 15 amino acids.

The table lists this clonotype with many counts. This sequence joins TRBV11-2 and TRBJ1-5; D remains unclear. The V end was cut by 1 base, the J end by 6 bases, with 7 bases between. This CDR3 contains 13 residues. Germline assignment: CDR1 SGHAT and CDR2 FQNNGV. CDR3 DNA: TGTGCCAGCAGCTTAGGGGGAATTCAGCCCCAGCATTTT. It codes for CASSLGGIQPQHF.

This clonotype showed up many times. V gene TRBV12-3 or TRBV12-4 combines with J gene TRBJ2-3, with D possibly being TRBD2 (7 bases). Trimming cost V 7 bases and J 7 bases, with 21 bases left between them. This CDR3 is 15 amino acids long. The CDR3: CASTLGGGASYTQYF. CDR3 DNA: TGTGCCAGCACCCTAGGGGGGGGGGCCAGTTATACGCAGTATTTT.

Many counts were recorded for this clonotype. This chain links TRBV10-1 with TRBJ2-2; 10 bases align to TRBD1. Germline loops: CDR1 WNHNN, CDR2 SYGVQD (reference sequence). V gave up 5 bases and J gave up 0 bases; unmatched junction bases: 6. The CDR3 extends over 17 amino acids. CDR3: CASSRDRGATNTGELFF. The CDR3 coding sequence is TGCGCCAGCAGTAGGGACAGGGGAGCCACGAACACCGGGGAGCTGTTTTTT.

This clonotype has a count of ten or more. The chain uses TRBV5-1 and TRBJ2-7; possible D gene TRBD1, 5 bases. The length of the CDR3 is 14 residues. Germline CDR1 SGHRS, CDR2 YFSETQ. Trimming cost V 3 bases and J 0 bases, with 10 bases left between them. This chain's CDR3 is CASSSQGSSYEQYF. Here the CDR3 DNA reads TGCGCCAGCAGCTCCCAGGGTAGCTCCTACGAGCAGTACTTC.

This clonotype was found many times. This chain connects TRBV6-5 to TRBJ2-1; 12 bases map to TRBD2. CDR1 MNHEY and CDR2 SVGAGI come from the germline V gene. V was clipped by 7 bases and J by 0 bases; unmatched bases: 4. CDR3 size: 16 residues. This CDR3 is CASTQTSGSSYNEQFF. DNA of the CDR3: TGTGCCAGCACCCAGACTAGCGGGAGCTCCTACAATGAGCAGTTCTTC.

Concerning this clonotype itself: A much larger clone lies one base from this, so it may be a read error. The chain recombines TRBV20-1 with TRBJ2-1; D uncertain. Germline CDR1 and CDR2: DFQATT and SNEGSKA (reference sequence). This CDR3 region has 11 residues. The CDR3 region has the DNA TGCTGTGCTAGAGTGGTCAATGAGCAGTTCTTC. It translates to CCARVVNEQFF.

The sample holds many counts of this clonotype. CDR3 DNA: TGTGCCAGCAGTCAAAACAGGGCAACTAATGAAAAACTGTTTTTT. Protein sequence: CASSQNRATNEKLFF. This rearrangement joins TRBV7-9 to TRBJ1-4, with a tentative D call TRBD1 (6 bases). The CDR3 totals 15 residues. From germline, CDR1 is SEHNR and CDR2 FQNEAQ (reference sequence). The ends were cut back, 6 bases at V and 0 bases at J, with 11 bases in the middle.

This clonotype was recorded many times. The chain uses TRBV28 and TRBJ2-7; the D gene is possibly TRBD1 (6 bases). Germline CDR1 MDHEN, CDR2 SYDVKM. Between the trimmed V and J ends, which lost 5 bases and 3 bases, there was a span of 17 bases. This CDR3 comprises 15 residues. The CDR3 DNA reads TGTGCCAGCAGTGTGGGGGCCCAACGGCACTACGAGCAGTACTTC. Its protein is CASSVGAQRHYEQYF.

V is TRBV18 and J is TRBJ2-7; D is perhaps TRBD2 (5 bases). Deletions cut 0 bases from V and 3 bases from J, with 15 bases between. CDR1 is KGHSH and CDR2 is LQKENI in the germline V gene. CDR3 length equals 16 residues. CDR3 nucleotide sequence: TGTGCCAGCTCACCACCGAGTAAGAGGGCCGGCTACGAGCAGTACTTC. This sequence encodes CASSPPSKRAGYEQYF.

This clonotype was found many times. The J gene is TRBJ2-3, the V gene TRBV5-1, with 11 bases matching TRBD2. The CDR3 spans 15 residues. Germline V lookup: CDR1 SGHRS, CDR2 YFSETQ. After removal of 0 bases from V and 6 bases from J, the junction contained 3 bases not matched to a gene. CDR3 residues: CASSLAGTSGDTQYF. CDR3 DNA sequence: TGCGCCAGCAGCTTGGCCGGGACTAGCGGCGATACGCAGTATTTT.

This clonotype is labeled as medium-sized. This chain connects TRBV6-5 to TRBJ1-2, with 9 bases identical to TRBD1. Germline CDR1 is MNHEY and CDR2 is SVGAGI. This CDR3 is built from 17 residues. The ends lost 1 base at V and 0 bases at J; junction bases unmatched: 6. CDR3 region: CASSYFTGGVSNYGYTF. The CDR3 DNA is TGTGCCAGCAGTTACTTTACAGGGGGCGTATCTAACTATGGCTACACCTTC.

This clonotype came up many times. The rearrangement uses TRBV12-3 or TRBV12-4 and TRBJ2-7, with TRBD1 matching over 7 bases. The CDR3 length is 16 residues. V lost 5 bases and J lost 3; bases outside the gene matches: 13. CDR3 DNA sequence: TGTGCCAGCAGTCTTAGGCTCAGACAGGGTGACTACGAGCAGTACTTC. Amino acid sequence: CASSLRLRQGDYEQYF.

There are a few counts of this clonotype. The chain's CDR3 is CASSWTSYNEQFF. The CDR3, as DNA: TGTGCCAGCAGCTGGACTAGCTACAATGAGCAGTTCTTC. The rearrangement uses TRBV7-2 and TRBJ2-1, with 7 bases matching TRBD2. With V trimmed by 4 bases and J by 3 bases, 0 bases remained unmatched. The CDR3 covers 13 residues. Germline V gives CDR1 SGHTA, CDR2 FQGNSA.

In its sample, this clonotype was seen many times. The chain is built from TRBV5-1 and TRBJ2-1; 8 positions match TRBD1. Germline CDR1 is SGHRS and CDR2 is YFSETQ. The CDR3 has 17 residues. V was clipped by 1 base and J by 4 bases; unmatched bases: 10. The CDR3 sequence is CASSLSSGTGRYNEQFF. CDR3 nucleotide sequence: TGCGCCAGCAGCTTGTCCTCCGGGACAGGTCGATACAATGAGCAGTTCTTC.

This clonotype was found many times. The chain couples TRBV12-3 or TRBV12-4 to TRBJ2-1, with 14 bases identical to TRBD2. The CDR3 has 18 amino acids. Unmatched junction bases numbered 11, after V lost 1 base and J lost 9 bases. The CDR3 DNA is TGTGCCAGCAGTTTAGGGCGTAGACTAGCGGGAGGGCCGGGTGAGCAGTTCTTC. Its translation: CASSLGRRLAGGPGEQFF.

This clonotype has at least ten counts. This rearrangement joins TRBV29-1 to TRBJ2-7, with D possibly called TRBD1 or TRBD2 (6 bases each). The germline CDR1 and CDR2 sequences are SQVTM and ANQGSEA. CDR3 size: 14 residues. Trimming stripped 4 bases from V and 1 base from J, with 14 bases between. The CDR3 is CSVVGHGGSYEQYF. CDR3 nucleotides: TGCAGCGTTGTGGGACATGGGGGGTCCTACGAGCAGTACTTC.